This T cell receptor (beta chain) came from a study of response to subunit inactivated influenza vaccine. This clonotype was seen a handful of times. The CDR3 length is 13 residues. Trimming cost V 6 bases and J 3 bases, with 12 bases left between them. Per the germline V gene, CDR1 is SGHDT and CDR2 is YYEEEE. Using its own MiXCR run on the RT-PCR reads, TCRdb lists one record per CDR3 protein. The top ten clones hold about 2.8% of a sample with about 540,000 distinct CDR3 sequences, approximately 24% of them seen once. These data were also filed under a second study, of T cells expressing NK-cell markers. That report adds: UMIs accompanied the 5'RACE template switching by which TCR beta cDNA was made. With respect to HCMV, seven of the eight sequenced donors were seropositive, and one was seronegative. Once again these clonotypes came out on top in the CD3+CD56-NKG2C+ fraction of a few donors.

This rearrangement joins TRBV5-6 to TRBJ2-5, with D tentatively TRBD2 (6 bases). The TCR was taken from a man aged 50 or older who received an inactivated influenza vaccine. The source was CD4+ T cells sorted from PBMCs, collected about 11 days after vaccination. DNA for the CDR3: TGTGCCAGCACCAGTGGGGGGAAAGAGACCCAGTACTTC. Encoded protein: CASTSGGKETQYF.